Listed here is a single T cell receptor beta chain. Its antigen remains unidentified. Base quality data are lacking; no much larger clone is found one base away. The data belong to a study of T cell repertoires in cytomegalovirus infection (dated by TCRdb to between 2018 and 2021). About the investigation overall: Peptide stimulations targeted recently identified HLA-C-restricted CMV epitopes, whose presentation resists viral immunomodulation, together with well-studied HLA-B-restricted epitopes. Donor HLA type was relevant to the analysis, as public TCR beta signatures indicated carriage of CMV infection together with the matching HLA type. Study-wide findings and limitations: In both this cohort and an independent cohort of 350 or so donors, the cumulative frequency of public TCR beta family members distinguished carriers of CMV infection plus the relevant HLA type. In the ex vivo response, HLA-C-restricted CMV-specific TCR beta clonotypes were dominant, and in two of eight donors the single most frequent clonotype came from this HLA-C-restricted group.

Counted from cysteine to phenylalanine, this CDR3 has 12 amino acids. Solely the CDR3 DNA is kept, with 36 bases framed from the first base. CDR1 and CDR2 (SNHLY, FYNNEI) derive from the germline V gene. V is clipped by 11 bases and J by 0 bases, and the sequence between their germline boundaries is 10 bases long. Sequenced on an Illumina HiSeq 1500. The public reads were run again by TCRdb, first through fastp at Q25 and then through MiXCR, and only productive beta chains were kept. Rows are unified per CDR3 protein, each entry keeping the most common DNA and genes. This sample holds some 480,000 distinct CDR3 sequences; about 33% were observed only once. Roughly a sixth of the sample comes from the top ten. The label giving this sample's treatment or condition can be read as: in vitro stimulation with specific CMV peptide epitopes to enrich CMV-specific T cells.

The chain couples TRBV2 to TRBJ1-1; the D gene cannot be resolved reliably. The starting material was cultured PBMCs, obtained from culture after CMV antigen stimulation. This TCR derives from a human donor in good health (CMV status not recorded). Some clones in this sample may be carry-over from other donors' samples. The DNA sequence reads TGTGCCGCAGACACCATGAACACTGAAGCTTTCTTT. This is translated as CAADTMNTEAFF.